Shown below are 13 T cell receptor beta chains from a single sample sequenced in a study of blood T cell repertoires in COVID-19. Produced via immunoSEQ multiplex PCR; TCRdb's table is partial and in-frame only. The sample gives approximately 160,000 clones, 83% of which show up once; around 4.3% is in the top ten. What was sequenced was PBMCs or T cells enriched from blood (not recorded which). All receptors come from a woman between 45 and 60 years old who had recovered from COVID-19.

The J gene is TRBJ1-6, the V gene TRBV14; tentatively, D is TRBD1 (6 bases). V was trimmed by 2 bases and J by 7 bases, leaving 15 bases between them. Germline V gene lookup returns CDR1 SGHDN and CDR2 FVKESK. The CDR3 spans 16 residues. The CDR3 DNA reads TGTGCCAGCAGCCAATTGGGAGGGGGAGGAAATTCACCCCTCCACTTT. It is translated as CASSQLGGGGNSPLHF. Using reference TRBV14 and TRBJ1-6 for the parts outside the CDR3, the full variable domain is EAGVTQFPSHSVIEKGQTVTLRCDPISGHDNLYWYRRVMGKEIKFLLHFVKESKQDESGMPNNRFLAERTGGTYSTLKVQPAELEDSGVYFCASSQLGGGGNSPLHFGNGTRLTVT.

The chain employs TRBV29-1 and TRBJ1-2, with D perhaps matching TRBD1 (5 bases). Trimming took off 6 bases at V and 5 bases at J, with 13 bases between the two ends. The CDR3 spans 12 residues. Germline loops: CDR1 SQVTM, CDR2 ANQGSEA. The CDR3 nucleotides are TGCAGCGTCGCCCTGGCAGGGTATGGCTACACCTTC. Its protein is CSVALAGYGYTF.

The V gene is TRBV7-2, the J gene TRBJ2-1; the D gene is possibly TRBD2 (7 bases). V lost 5 bases and J lost 8, with 16 bases in between. This CDR3 comprises 14 residues. Germline CDR1 reads SGHTA; CDR2 reads FQGNSA. DNA of the CDR3: TGTGCCAGCAGCCCCCGGGGGGCCGTCTATGAGCAGTTCTTC. Translation: CASSPRGAVYEQFF.

The gene calls are TRBV9 and TRBJ2-1; no clear D gene. The CDR3 covers 15 residues. Germline V lookup: CDR1 SGDLS, CDR2 YYNGEE. Trimming left V 1 base short and J 2 bases short, with 10 bases between. This CDR3 is CASSVSDWTYNEQFF. CDR3 DNA: TGTGCCAGCAGCGTATCCGACTGGACCTACAATGAGCAGTTCTTC.

The chain uses TRBV10-2 and TRBJ2-5, with 7 positions matching TRBD1. V shed 4 bases, J shed 4 bases, and the junction held 6 bases outside the gene matches. CDR3 length equals 14 residues. Looked up from germline, CDR1 is WSHSY and CDR2 is SAAADI. CDR3 loop: CASSASRQGETQYF. CDR3 DNA sequence: TGCGCCAGCAGTGCCTCCCGACAGGGAGAGACCCAGTACTTC.

The chain employs TRBV3-1 (or the pseudogene TRBV3-2) and TRBJ2-1; TRBD2 is a possible D gene (6 bases). Between the trimmed V and J ends, which lost 0 bases and 10 bases, there was a span of 13 bases. The CDR3 consists of 14 residues. Germline CDR1 and CDR2: LGHDT and YNNKEL (reference sequence). The CDR3 here is CASSQDLRGSEQFF. The DNA of the CDR3 is TGTGCCAGCAGCCAAGATCTTCGGGGGAGCGAGCAGTTCTTC.

The chain has TRBV27 and TRBJ2-1; D is possibly TRBD1 (6 bases). The length of the CDR3 is 14 residues. Germline V CDR1 and CDR2: MNHEY, SMNVEV (reference sequence). With 6 bases removed from V and 8 bases from J, the gap between germline ends came to 17 bases. The CDR3 DNA reads TGTGCCAGCAGCAGCACAGGGATAGGCGATGAGCAGTTCTTC. Protein product: CASSSTGIGDEQFF.

This sequence joins TRBV5-5 and TRBJ1-1; 9 bases line up with TRBD1. This CDR3 has 16 amino acids. V shed 4 bases, J shed 3 bases, and the junction held 10 bases outside the gene matches. In germline, CDR1 is SGHKS, CDR2 YYEKEE (reference sequence). The CDR3 protein is CASSATGGFWDTEAFF. The CDR3 region has the DNA TGTGCCAGCAGCGCGACAGGGGGATTTTGGGACACTGAAGCTTTCTTT.

The chain carries TRBV7-9 and TRBJ2-1, with TRBD1 as a possible D gene (6 bases). The CDR3 sequence is 16 residues long. Trimming removed 5 bases from V and 8 bases from J, with 22 bases in between. Germline assignment: CDR1 SEHNR and CDR2 FQNEAQ (reference sequence). CDR3 sequence (DNA): TGTGCCAGCAGCGCTTACACAGGGACATCGGCGGATGAGCAGTTCTTC. Protein product: CASSAYTGTSADEQFF. The full variable domain, rest sourced from reference TRBV7-9 and TRBJ2-1, is DTGVSQNPRHKITKRGQNVTFRCDPISEHNRLYWYRQTLGQGPEFLTYFQNEAQLEKSRLLSDRFSAERPKGSFSTLEIQRTEQGDSAMYLCASSAYTGTSADEQFFGPGTRLTVL.

The genes are TRBV7-9 and TRBJ2-3, with D maybe TRBD2 (6 bases). The V gene lost 5 bases and the J gene lost 8 bases, with 17 bases spanning the gap. Looked up from germline, CDR1 is SEHNR and CDR2 is FQNEAQ (reference sequence). The length of the CDR3 is 14 residues. CDR3 bases: TGTGCCAGCAGCCCCTGGGACTGGGTATCTACGCAGTATTTT. Protein: CASSPWDWVSTQYF.

This chain links TRBV5-1 with TRBJ2-5; D might be TRBD2 (6 bases). CDR1 and CDR2 (germline): SGHRS, YFSETQ. The CDR3 covers 14 residues. The ends were cut back, 3 bases at V and 3 bases at J, with 12 bases in the middle. The CDR3 reads CASSSKPGEETQYF. The CDR3 DNA sequence: TGCGCCAGCAGCTCGAAGCCGGGGGAAGAGACCCAGTACTTC.

This clone was seen once. The V call is TRBV29-1, the J call TRBJ2-3; D is undetermined. The germline CDR1 and CDR2 sequences are SQVTM and ANQGSEA. This CDR3 contains 11 residues. V lost 6 bases, J lost 0 bases, and 4 bases lay in between. Here the CDR3 reads CSVASTDTQYF. The CDR3, as DNA: TGCAGCGTGGCTAGCACAGATACGCAGTATTTT.

The chain has TRBV5-6 and TRBJ2-7; 11 nucleotides agree with TRBD1. The CDR3 covers 15 residues. Germline-derived CDR1 and CDR2 are SGHDT and YYEEEE. V was pared by 1 base and J by 2 bases, with 2 bases of the junction left unmatched. The CDR3: CASSLMGQGAYEQYV. CDR3 DNA: TGTGCCAGCAGCTTGATGGGACAGGGGGCCTACGAGCAGTACGTC.